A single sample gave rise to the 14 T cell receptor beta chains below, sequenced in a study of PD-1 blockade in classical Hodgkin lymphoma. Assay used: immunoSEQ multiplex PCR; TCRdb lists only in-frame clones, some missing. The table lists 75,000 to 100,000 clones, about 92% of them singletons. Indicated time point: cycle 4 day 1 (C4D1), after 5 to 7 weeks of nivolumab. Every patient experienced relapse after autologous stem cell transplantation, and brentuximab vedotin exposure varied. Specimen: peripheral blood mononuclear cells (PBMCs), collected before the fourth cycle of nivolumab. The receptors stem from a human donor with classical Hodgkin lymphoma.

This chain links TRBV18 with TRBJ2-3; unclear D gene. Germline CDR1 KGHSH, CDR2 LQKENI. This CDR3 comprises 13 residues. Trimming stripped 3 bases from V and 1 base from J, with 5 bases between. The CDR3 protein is CASSPTRTDTQYF. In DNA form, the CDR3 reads TGTGCCAGCTCACCGACTCGCACAGATACGCAGTATTTT.

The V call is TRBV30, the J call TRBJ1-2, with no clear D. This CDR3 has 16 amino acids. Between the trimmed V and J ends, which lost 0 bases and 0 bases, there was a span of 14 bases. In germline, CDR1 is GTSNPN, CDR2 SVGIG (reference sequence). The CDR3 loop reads CAWSVTRIKANYGYTF. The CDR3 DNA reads TGTGCCTGGAGTGTGACACGGATAAAAGCTAACTATGGCTACACCTTC.

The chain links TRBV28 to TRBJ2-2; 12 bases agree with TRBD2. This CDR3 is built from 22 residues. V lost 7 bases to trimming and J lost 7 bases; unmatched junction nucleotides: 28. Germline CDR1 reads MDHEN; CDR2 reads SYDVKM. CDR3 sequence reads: CASTPTWRRLAGDSWWFGELFF. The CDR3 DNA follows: TGTGCCAGCACCCCTACCTGGCGGAGACTAGCGGGAGATAGTTGGTGGTTCGGGGAGCTGTTTTTT.

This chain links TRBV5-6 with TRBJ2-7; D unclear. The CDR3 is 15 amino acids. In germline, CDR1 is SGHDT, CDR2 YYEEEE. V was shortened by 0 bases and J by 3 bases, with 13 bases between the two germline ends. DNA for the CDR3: TGTGCCAGCAGCTTGGCCCCCACAGCCAGCTACGAGCAGTACTTC. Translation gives CASSLAPTASYEQYF.

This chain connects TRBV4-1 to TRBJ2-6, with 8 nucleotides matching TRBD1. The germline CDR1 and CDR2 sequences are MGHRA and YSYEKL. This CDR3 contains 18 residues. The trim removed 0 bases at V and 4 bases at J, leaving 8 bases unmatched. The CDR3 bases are TGCGCCAGCAGCCAAGAAAGTCAGGGGGCGGCCGGGGCCAACGTCCTGACTTTC. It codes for CASSQESQGAAGANVLTF.

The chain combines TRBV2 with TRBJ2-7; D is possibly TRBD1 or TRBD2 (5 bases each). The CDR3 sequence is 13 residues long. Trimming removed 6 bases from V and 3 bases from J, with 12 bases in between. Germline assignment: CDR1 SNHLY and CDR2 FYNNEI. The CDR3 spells CASRWDGYYEQYF. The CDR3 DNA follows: TGTGCCAGCAGGTGGGACGGATACTACGAGCAGTACTTC.

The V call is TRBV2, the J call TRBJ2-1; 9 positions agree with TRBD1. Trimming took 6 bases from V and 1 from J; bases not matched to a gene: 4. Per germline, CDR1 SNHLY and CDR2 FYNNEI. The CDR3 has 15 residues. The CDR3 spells CASRGQGGSYNEQFF. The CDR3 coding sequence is TGTGCCAGCAGGGGACAGGGAGGGTCCTACAATGAGCAGTTCTTC.

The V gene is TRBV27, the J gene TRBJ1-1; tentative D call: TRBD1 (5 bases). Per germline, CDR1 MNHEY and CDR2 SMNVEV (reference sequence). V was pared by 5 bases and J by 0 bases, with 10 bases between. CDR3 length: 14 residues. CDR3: CASSPGAVNTEAFF. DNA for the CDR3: TGTGCCAGCAGTCCCGGGGCGGTGAACACTGAAGCTTTCTTT.

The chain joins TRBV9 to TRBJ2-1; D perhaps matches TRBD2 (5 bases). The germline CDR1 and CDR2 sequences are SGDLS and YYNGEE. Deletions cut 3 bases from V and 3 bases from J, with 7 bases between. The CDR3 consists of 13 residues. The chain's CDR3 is CASSERVYNEQFF. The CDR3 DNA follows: TGTGCCAGCAGCGAGAGGGTCTACAATGAGCAGTTCTTC.

The CDR3 is CASSGPGQGVRTEAFF. In nucleotides, the CDR3 is TGCGCCAGCAGTGGCCCCGGACAGGGAGTGAGGACTGAAGCTTTCTTT. The chain recombines TRBV10-1 with TRBJ1-1; 8 nucleotides agree with TRBD1. CDR1 is WNHNN, CDR2 SYGVQD, per germline (reference sequence). After removal of 4 bases from V and 5 bases from J, the junction contained 12 bases not matched to a gene. CDR3 size: 16 residues.

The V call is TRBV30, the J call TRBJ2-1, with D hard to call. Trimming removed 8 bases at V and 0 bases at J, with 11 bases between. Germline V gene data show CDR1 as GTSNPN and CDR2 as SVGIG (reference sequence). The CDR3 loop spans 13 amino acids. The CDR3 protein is CAGSTSSYNEQFF. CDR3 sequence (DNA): TGTGCCGGTTCTACGAGCTCCTACAATGAGCAGTTCTTC.

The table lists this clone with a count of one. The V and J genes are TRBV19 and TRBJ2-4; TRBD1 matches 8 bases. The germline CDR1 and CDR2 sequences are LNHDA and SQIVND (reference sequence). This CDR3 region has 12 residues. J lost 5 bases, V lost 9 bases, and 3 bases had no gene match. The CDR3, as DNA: TGTGCCAGCGGGGGACAGGAAAACATTCAGTACTTC. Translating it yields CASGGQENIQYF.

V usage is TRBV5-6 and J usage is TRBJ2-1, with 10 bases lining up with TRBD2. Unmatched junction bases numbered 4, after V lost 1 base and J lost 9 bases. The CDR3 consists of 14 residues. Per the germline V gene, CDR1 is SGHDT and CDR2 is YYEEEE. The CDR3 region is CASSLTSGISEQFF. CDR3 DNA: TGTGCCAGCAGCTTGACTAGCGGGATCAGTGAGCAGTTCTTC.

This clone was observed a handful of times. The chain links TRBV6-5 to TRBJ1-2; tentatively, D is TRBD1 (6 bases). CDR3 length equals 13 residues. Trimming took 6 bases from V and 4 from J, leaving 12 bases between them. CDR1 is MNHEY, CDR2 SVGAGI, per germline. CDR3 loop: CASSSDRTYGYTF. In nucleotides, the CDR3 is TGTGCCAGCAGCTCCGACAGGACCTATGGCTACACCTTC.